Listed below are T cell receptor beta chains from one sample, sequenced in a study of cytomegalovirus exposure and HLA in healthy donors. Only in-frame clones appear in the TCRdb table, and some are missing; sequencing was by immunoSEQ multiplex PCR. Altogether 120,000 or so clones are present, 80% to 90% being singletons, with the ten largest covering roughly 4.4%. The sequenced sample consisted of PBMCs. These receptors came from a man aged 18 to 29 in good health and CMV-seropositive. Both conserved end residues are part of each CDR3. The D gene is left open where the match is weak.

>TRBJ2-7|TRBV4-2|TRBD1
CASSQEGDSPYEQYF
TGTGCCAGCAGCCAAGAGGGGGACAGTCCCTACGAGCAGTACTTC
>TRBJ2-3|TRBV2|TRBD2
CASSSPGGRTDTQYF
TGTGCCAGCAGTTCCCCGGGGGGTCGCACAGATACGCAGTATTTT
>TRBJ2-1|TRBV27|TRBD1
CASSLNWDRLQFYNEQFF
TGTGCCAGCAGTCTAAATTGGGACAGACTTCAGTTCTACAATGAGCAGTTCTTC
>TRBJ1-4|TRBV7-9|-
CASSLVAAGYEKLFF
TGTGCCAGCAGCTTAGTGGCCGCGGGTTACGAAAAACTGTTTTTT
>TRBJ2-5|TRBV6-1|-
CASIARAGQIETQYF
TGTGCCAGCATTGCTCGGGCGGGTCAGATAGAGACCCAGTACTTC
>TRBJ2-5|TRBV27|TRBD2
CASSYRLAGGKETQYF
TGTGCCAGCAGTTACCGACTAGCGGGGGGTAAAGAGACCCAGTACTTC
>TRBJ1-1|TRBV6-1|-
CASSEGQADTEAFF
TGTGCCAGCAGTGAAGGCCAGGCAGACACTGAAGCTTTCTTT
>TRBJ1-2|TRBV7-8|-
CASSYTDRGYGYTF
TGTGCCAGCAGCTATACGGACAGAGGCTATGGCTACACCTTC
>TRBJ2-2|TRBV10-3|TRBD2
CATNLGGGLNTGELFF
TGTGCCACCAACTTGGGCGGGGGGCTGAACACCGGGGAGCTGTTTTTT
>TRBJ1-2|TRBV19|TRBD1
CASSIAGTVNGYTF
TGTGCCAGTAGTATAGCCGGGACAGTAAATGGCTACACCTTC